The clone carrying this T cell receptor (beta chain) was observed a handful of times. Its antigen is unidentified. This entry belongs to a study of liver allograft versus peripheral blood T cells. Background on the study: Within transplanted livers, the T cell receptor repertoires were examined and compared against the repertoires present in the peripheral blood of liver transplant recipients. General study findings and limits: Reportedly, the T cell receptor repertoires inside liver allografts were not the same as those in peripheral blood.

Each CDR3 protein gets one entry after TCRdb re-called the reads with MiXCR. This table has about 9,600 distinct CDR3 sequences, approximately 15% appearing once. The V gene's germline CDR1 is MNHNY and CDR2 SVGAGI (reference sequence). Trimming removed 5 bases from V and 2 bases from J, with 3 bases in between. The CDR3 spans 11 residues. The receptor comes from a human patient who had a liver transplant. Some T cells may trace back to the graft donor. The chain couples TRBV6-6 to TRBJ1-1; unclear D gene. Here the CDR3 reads CASSPNTEAFF. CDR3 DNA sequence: TGTGCCAGCAGTCCTAACACTGAAGCTTTCTTT.